One and the same sample provided the 29 T cell receptor beta chains below, sequenced in a study of response to subunit inactivated influenza vaccine (dated by TCRdb to about 2018). Libraries were built with RT-PCR. The instrument given in TCRdb is Illumina HiSeq 2500. TCRdb reworked the public reads: Q25 trimming with fastp, MiXCR clone assembly, productive beta chains retained. Rows with one shared CDR3 protein collapse into an entry with the most common genes and DNA. The sample profile shows roughly 500,000 distinct CDR3 sequences; around 25% of them were found once. The ten largest clonotypes hold less than 2.5% of the sample. The sequencing here drew on CD4+ T cells sorted from PBMCs, taken 5 to 6 days after vaccination. All receptors derive from a man aged 50 to 59 who received an inactivated influenza vaccine. Donor details come from another sample of the same person, matched by shared clones.

In its sample, this clonotype was seen a few times. The chain joins TRBV12-3 or TRBV12-4 to TRBJ2-2, with 7 bases aligning to TRBD2. Trimming at V came to 4 bases and at J to 7 bases, leaving 3 bases not matched to a gene. The CDR3 sequence is 13 residues long. In nucleotides, the CDR3 is TGTGCCAGCAGTTACGGGACTAACGGGGAGCTGTTTTTT. This encodes CASSYGTNGELFF.

V gene TRBV4-2 combines with J gene TRBJ2-2, with D possibly being TRBD2 (6 bases). The V and J ends lost 0 bases and 4 bases respectively, with 12 bases between them. Per germline, CDR1 LGHNA and CDR2 YNFKEQ. This CDR3 is built from 16 residues. This CDR3 reads CASSQDIGGSTGELFF. Written as DNA, the CDR3 is TGTGCCAGCAGCCAAGATATTGGGGGGAGCACCGGGGAGCTGTTTTTT.

The J gene is TRBJ2-7, the V gene TRBV7-2; D unclear. The length of the CDR3 is 14 residues. V lost 1 base, J lost 1 base, and 8 bases lay in between. Per the germline V gene, CDR1 is SGHTA and CDR2 is FQGNSA. The CDR3 region is CASSLEATSYEQYF. CDR3 sequence (DNA): TGTGCCAGCAGCTTAGAGGCAACATCCTACGAGCAGTACTTC.

The chain couples TRBV6-5 to TRBJ2-1, with D unclear. CDR1 is MNHEY, CDR2 SVGAGI, per germline. The V and J ends lost 6 bases and 1 base respectively, with 4 bases between them. The CDR3 is 12 residues long. The CDR3 loop reads CASRGSYNEQFF. The CDR3 DNA reads as TGTGCCAGCAGGGGTTCCTACAATGAGCAGTTCTTC.

V is TRBV5-1 and J is TRBJ2-5, with 7 bases matching TRBD2. The CDR3 runs to 15 residues. Germline CDR1 reads SGHRS; CDR2 reads YFSETQ. Losses at the gene ends were 2 bases for V and 0 bases for J; bases not matched to a gene: 4. In DNA, the CDR3 is TGCGCCAGCAGCTTAACTAGCGCCTACCAAGAGACCCAGTACTTC. Protein: CASSLTSAYQETQYF.

This chain uses TRBV5-1 with TRBJ2-1; 9 bases agree with TRBD2. CDR3 length: 16 amino acids. V shed 4 bases, J shed 6 bases, and the junction held 11 bases outside the gene matches. Germline values: CDR1 SGHRS, CDR2 YFSETQ. The CDR3: CASSHRIGTSLNEQFF. For the CDR3, the DNA is TGCGCCAGCAGCCATCGTATAGGGACTAGCCTCAATGAGCAGTTCTTC.

This clonotype was detected a few times. This chain joins TRBV4-3 and TRBJ2-7, with D hard to call. The CDR3 loop spans 13 amino acids. From germline, CDR1 is LGHNA and CDR2 YSLEER. V gave up 4 bases and J gave up 3 bases, with 10 bases separating them. The chain's CDR3 is CASSREHNYEQYF. The DNA for the CDR3 is TGCGCCAGCAGCCGAGAACACAACTACGAGCAGTACTTC.

The CDR3 reads CASSPPGPRWTQHF. CDR3 bases: TGTGCCAGCAGCCCGCCGGGACCCCGATGGACCCAGCATTTT. The chain employs TRBV12-3 or TRBV12-4 and TRBJ1-5; a possible D gene is TRBD1 (5 bases). The ends were cut back, 6 bases at V and 11 bases at J, with 20 bases in the middle. The CDR3 spans 14 residues.

This clonotype has just a few counts. This sequence joins TRBV7-2 and TRBJ2-1; TRBD2 aligns across 10 bases. The ends lost 2 bases at V and 6 bases at J; junction bases unmatched: 10. Germline V gives CDR1 SGHTA, CDR2 FQGNSA. This CDR3 has 17 amino acids. DNA of the CDR3: TGTGCCAGCAGCTTACGGCTAGCGGGAGAAAGGTCCAATGAGCAGTTCTTC. Amino acids: CASSLRLAGERSNEQFF.

The genes are TRBV2 and TRBJ2-2, with D possibly being TRBD2 (6 bases). Trimming shortened V by 2 bases and J by 4 bases, and 8 bases separated the two germline ends. The CDR3 spans 14 residues. CDR1 and CDR2 (germline): SNHLY, FYNNEI. The CDR3 nucleotides read TGTGCCAGCAGTGAACTAGCGTTCACCGGGGAGCTGTTTTTT. It encodes CASSELAFTGELFF.

The V call is TRBV20-1, the J call TRBJ2-1, with TRBD1 matching over 8 bases. Per the germline V gene, CDR1 is DFQATT and CDR2 is SNEGSKA (reference sequence). V shed 3 bases and J 1 base; nucleotides not matched to a gene: 5. This CDR3 spans 15 amino acids. The CDR3 sequence: CSARGQAKSYNEQFF. The CDR3 nucleotides read TGCAGTGCTAGGGGACAGGCGAAATCCTACAATGAGCAGTTCTTC.

There are a few counts of this clonotype. V and J are TRBV12-3 or TRBV12-4 and TRBJ1-1, with D unresolved. The V and J ends lost 8 bases and 1 base respectively, with 14 bases between them. The CDR3 extends over 14 amino acids. The CDR3 region is CASGRLRPNTEAFF. The CDR3 bases are TGTGCCAGCGGACGACTTCGGCCGAACACTGAAGCTTTCTTT.

This chain uses TRBV5-1 with TRBJ2-6; possibly TRBD1 or TRBD2 for D (5 bases each). This CDR3 contains 18 residues. Germline V gives CDR1 SGHRS, CDR2 YFSETQ. V gave up 3 bases and J gave up 0 bases, with 16 bases separating them. CDR3 sequence (DNA): TGCGCCAGCAGCTGGGGACCTGGACCGGTCTCTGGGGCCAACGTCCTGACTTTC. This sequence encodes CASSWGPGPVSGANVLTF.

This clonotype was counted a few times. V is TRBV7-2 and J is TRBJ2-1; 9 bases align to TRBD1. This CDR3 contains 15 residues. The junction had 5 bases not matched to a gene; V was cut back by 5 bases and J by 3 bases. Germline V gene data show CDR1 as SGHTA and CDR2 as FQGNSA. CDR3 nucleotides: TGTGCCAGCAGCAAAGGACAGGGGATCTACAATGAGCAGTTCTTC. This gives the protein CASSKGQGIYNEQFF.

V is TRBV11-2 and J is TRBJ2-7; 8 nucleotides line up with TRBD1. The CDR3 loop spans 15 amino acids. Germline V CDR1 and CDR2: SGHAT, FQNNGV. Unmatched junction bases numbered 10, after V lost 2 bases and J lost 7 bases. The CDR3 region has the DNA TGTGCCAGCAGCTTAAATGGACAGGGAACGAATGAGCAGTACTTC. This translates into CASSLNGQGTNEQYF. Looking up the rest from reference TRBV11-2 and TRBJ2-7 gives the full variable domain: EAGVAQSPRYKIIEKRQSVAFWCNPISGHATLYWYQQILGQGPKLLIQFQNNGVVDDSQLPKDRFSAERLKGVDSTLKIQPAKLEDSAVYLCASSLNGQGTNEQYFGPGTRLTVT.

This clonotype was found a few times. The rearrangement joins TRBV12-3 or TRBV12-4 to TRBJ1-6, with D perhaps TRBD1 (6 bases). Trimming shortened V by 5 bases and J by 8 bases, and 13 bases separated the two germline ends. This CDR3 has 14 amino acids. The CDR3: CASSTDSYHSPLHF. CDR3 in DNA: TGTGCCAGCAGTACGGACAGCTACCATTCACCCCTCCACTTT.

The sample holds a few counts of this clonotype. The chain links TRBV29-1 to TRBJ1-2; perhaps TRBD1 as D (5 bases). The CDR3 covers 13 residues. Trimming removed 8 bases from V and 8 bases from J, with 21 bases in between. The germline V gene encodes CDR1 SQVTM and CDR2 ANQGSEA. The CDR3: CSLGTHSTGGYTF. Written as DNA, the CDR3 is TGCAGCCTCGGGACCCATTCGACGGGCGGCTACACCTTC.

Only a few counts were recorded for this clonotype. This chain uses TRBV15 with TRBJ1-1; D is unresolved. The CDR3 sequence is 15 residues long. The germline V and J ends were trimmed by 1 base and 7 bases, with 16 bases remaining between them. Germline V gives CDR1 LNHNV, CDR2 YYDKDF (reference sequence). In DNA form, the CDR3 reads TGTGCCACCAGCAGAGGGGGAGGGAGTGGAGTTGAAGCTTTCTTT. Encoded protein: CATSRGGGSGVEAFF.

V and J are TRBV20-1 and TRBJ2-2, with 8 bases aligning to TRBD1. The V gene end was trimmed by 2 bases and the J gene end by 4 bases; junction bases not matched to a gene: 3. Germline V gene data show CDR1 as DFQATT and CDR2 as SNEGSKA (reference sequence). CDR3 length: 14 amino acids. Here the CDR3 DNA reads TGCAGTGCTAGAACAGGGGGTAGCACCGGGGAGCTGTTTTTT. This codes for CSARTGGSTGELFF.

This chain connects TRBV20-1 to TRBJ2-3, with 7 nucleotides matching TRBD2. The CDR3 is made up of 19 amino acids. Germline values: CDR1 DFQATT, CDR2 SNEGSKA (reference sequence). V dropped 0 bases and J dropped 7; count of bases not matched to a gene: 22. The DNA for the CDR3 is TGCAGTGCTAGAGATAGTACCGGGGCTAGCGGACCCCCGTCGAATACGCAGTATTTT. Its protein product is CSARDSTGASGPPSNTQYF.

The chain joins TRBV10-3 to TRBJ2-1; 10 nucleotides match TRBD2. The V gene's germline CDR1 is ENHRY and CDR2 SYGVKD. Germline trimming cut 4 bases from V and 2 bases from J; bases unmatched to any gene: 5. This CDR3 has 16 residues. Written as DNA, the CDR3 is TGTGCCATCAGTGTAGGAGCGGGAGGGCCCTACAATGAGCAGTTCTTC. The encoded protein is CAISVGAGGPYNEQFF.

In this sample, this clonotype turned up a few times. The rearrangement links TRBV12-3 or TRBV12-4 to TRBJ1-5, with no clear D. The ends were cut back, 4 bases at V and 13 bases at J, with 17 bases in the middle. The CDR3 covers 13 residues. Here the CDR3 reads CASSYTYRTGQHF. The CDR3 bases are TGTGCCAGCAGTTACACGTACCGGACGGGACAGCATTTT.

This chain joins TRBV6-1 and TRBJ1-5; D not certain. There are 15 residues in the CDR3. Germline V CDR1 and CDR2: MNHNS, SASEGT. V lost 7 bases to trimming and J lost 2 bases, with 15 bases between them. CDR3 in DNA: TGTGCCAGCAAAGGCGGAGGGTTGGGCAATCAGCCCCAGCATTTT. Protein product: CASKGGGLGNQPQHF.

This clonotype was counted a few times. The rearrangement links TRBV20-1 to TRBJ2-3, with D perhaps matching TRBD1 (6 bases). V lost 1 base and J lost 0, with 8 bases in between. The CDR3 sequence is 14 residues long. Germline CDR1 is DFQATT and CDR2 is SNEGSKA (reference sequence). CDR3 DNA: TGCAGTGCTAGAGTGGGGGCTAGCACAGATACGCAGTATTTT. Residues: CSARVGASTDTQYF.

The rearrangement uses TRBV12-3 or TRBV12-4 and TRBJ2-3; tentatively, D is TRBD2 (6 bases). This CDR3 is 12 amino acids long. V was pared by 10 bases and J by 2 bases, with 10 bases between. The CDR3 loop reads CATGLLTDTQYF. CDR3 nucleotide sequence: TGTGCCACCGGACTACTCACAGATACGCAGTATTTT.

This CDR3 reads CASSIGWHNEQFF. CDR3 nucleotides: TGCGCCAGCAGCATTGGCTGGCACAATGAGCAGTTCTTC. V is TRBV5-1 and J is TRBJ2-1; the D is unclear. The V end was cut by 4 bases, the J end by 5 bases, with 10 bases between. The CDR3 runs to 13 residues. Germline V gives CDR1 SGHRS, CDR2 YFSETQ.

The rearrangement uses TRBV12-3 or TRBV12-4 and TRBJ2-7, with 8 bases lining up with TRBD2. This CDR3 is built from 14 residues. The junction had 5 bases not matched to a gene; V was cut back by 4 bases and J by 3 bases. CDR3 DNA sequence: TGTGCCAGCAGTTATACAGCGGGGGACTACGAGCAGTACTTC. Amino acid sequence: CASSYTAGDYEQYF.

This clonotype was detected only a few times. This rearrangement joins TRBV20-1 to TRBJ1-2; D is perhaps TRBD1 (6 bases). Germline CDR1 reads DFQATT; CDR2 reads SNEGSKA (reference sequence). Trimming left V 6 bases short and J 4 bases short, with 12 bases between. This CDR3 comprises 12 residues. The CDR3 DNA follows: TGCAGTGCGATGGACAGACTCTATGGCTACACCTTC. Translated, it gives CSAMDRLYGYTF.

The chain has TRBV7-2 and TRBJ2-3; D is undetermined. From germline, CDR1 is SGHTA and CDR2 FQGNSA. The CDR3 covers 13 residues. The V end lost 4 bases, the J end lost 4 bases, and 9 bases lay between the germline ends. Written as DNA, the CDR3 is TGTGCCAGCAGCTCCAGGCCGCCAGATACGCAGTATTTT. This encodes CASSSRPPDTQYF. The full variable domain, with the rest looked up from reference TRBV7-2 and TRBJ2-3, is GAGVSQSPSNKVTEKGKDVELRCDPISGHTALYWYRQSLGQGLEFLIYFQGNSAPDKSGLPSDRFSAERTGGSVSTLTIQRTQQEDSAVYLCASSSRPPDTQYFGPGTRLTVL.